This T cell receptor beta chain was recorded in a study of blood T cell repertoires in COVID-19. This clone was observed a few times. Data came from immunoSEQ multiplex PCR; TCRdb stores just in-frame clones and leaves some out. The sample carries about 130,000 clones, just under 85% recorded once. There are 11 residues in the CDR3. Per the germline V gene, CDR1 is GTSNPN and CDR2 is SVGIG (reference sequence). V shed 7 bases and J 6 bases; nucleotides not matched to a gene: 2. The chain carries TRBV30 and TRBJ2-7; 11 bases match TRBD1. The source is a woman aged 50 to 65 with acute or convalescent COVID-19. The sample taken for sequencing was peripheral blood. CDR3 DNA sequence: TGTGCCTCCGGGACAGGGGGCGAGCAGTACTTC. Translating gives CASGTGGEQYF.